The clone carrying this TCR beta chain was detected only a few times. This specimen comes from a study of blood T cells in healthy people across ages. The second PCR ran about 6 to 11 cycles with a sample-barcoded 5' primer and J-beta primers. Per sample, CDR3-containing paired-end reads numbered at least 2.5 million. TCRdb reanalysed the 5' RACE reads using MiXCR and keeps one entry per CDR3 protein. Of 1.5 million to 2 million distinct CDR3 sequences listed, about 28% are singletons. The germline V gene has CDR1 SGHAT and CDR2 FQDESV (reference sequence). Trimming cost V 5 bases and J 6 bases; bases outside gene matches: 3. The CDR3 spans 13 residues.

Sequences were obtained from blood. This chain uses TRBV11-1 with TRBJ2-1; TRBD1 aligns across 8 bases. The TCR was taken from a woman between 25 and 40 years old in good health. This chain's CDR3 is CASSDDRGNEQFF. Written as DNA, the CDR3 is TGTGCCAGCAGCGACGACAGGGGCAATGAGCAGTTCTTC. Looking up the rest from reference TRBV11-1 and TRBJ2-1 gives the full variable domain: EAEVAQSPRYKITEKSQAVAFWCDPISGHATLYWYRQILGQGPELLVQFQDESVVDDSQLPKDRFSAERLKGVDSTLKIQPAELGDSAMYLCASSDDRGNEQFFGPGTRLTVL.